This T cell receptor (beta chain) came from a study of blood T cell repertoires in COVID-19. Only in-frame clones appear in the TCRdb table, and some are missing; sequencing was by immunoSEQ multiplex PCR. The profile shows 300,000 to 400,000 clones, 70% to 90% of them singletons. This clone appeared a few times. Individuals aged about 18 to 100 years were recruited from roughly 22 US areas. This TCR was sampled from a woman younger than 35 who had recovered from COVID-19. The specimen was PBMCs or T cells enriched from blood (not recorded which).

The CDR3 coding sequence is TGTGCCTGGAGTGACAGTAGCAATCAGCCCCAGCATTTT. Translation gives CAWSDSSNQPQHF. This chain uses TRBV30 with TRBJ1-5; D is unclear. Trimming left V 1 base short and J 0 bases short, with 4 bases between. CDR1 is GTSNPN and CDR2 is SVGIG in the germline V gene (reference sequence). The CDR3 loop spans 13 amino acids.